Below are 2 T cell receptor beta chains sequenced from a single sample in a study of T cell repertoires in cytomegalovirus infection. TCRdb re-called the reads through MiXCR, storing one row per CDR3 protein. The sample yields around 330,000 distinct CDR3 sequences, roughly 15% seen once. The sample taken for sequencing was PBMCs. Receptors were obtained from a human donor in good health (CMV status not recorded). Some clones in this sample may be carry-over from other donors' samples.

This clonotype was seen only a few times. The chain employs TRBV28 and TRBJ2-5; 7 nucleotides agree with TRBD1. CDR3 length equals 13 residues. V lost 6 bases to trimming and J lost 5 bases; unmatched junction nucleotides: 6. The germline V gene has CDR1 MDHEN and CDR2 SYDVKM. The CDR3, as DNA: TGTGCCAGCAGGAAAGGGGGCCGGGAGACCCAGTACTTC. Translation gives CASRKGGRETQYF.

This clonotype was observed a handful of times. The gene calls are TRBV6-2 or TRBV6-3 and TRBJ2-3; the D gene is possibly TRBD2 (7 bases). The CDR3 runs 16 residues. Germline CDR1 reads MNHEY; CDR2 reads SVGEGT. V lost 5 bases and J 1 base, leaving 16 bases between the germline ends. The DNA for the CDR3 is TGTGCCAGCAGTCTAAGGGGGGGGTTGGGCACAGATACGCAGTATTTT. Amino acid sequence: CASSLRGGLGTDTQYF.